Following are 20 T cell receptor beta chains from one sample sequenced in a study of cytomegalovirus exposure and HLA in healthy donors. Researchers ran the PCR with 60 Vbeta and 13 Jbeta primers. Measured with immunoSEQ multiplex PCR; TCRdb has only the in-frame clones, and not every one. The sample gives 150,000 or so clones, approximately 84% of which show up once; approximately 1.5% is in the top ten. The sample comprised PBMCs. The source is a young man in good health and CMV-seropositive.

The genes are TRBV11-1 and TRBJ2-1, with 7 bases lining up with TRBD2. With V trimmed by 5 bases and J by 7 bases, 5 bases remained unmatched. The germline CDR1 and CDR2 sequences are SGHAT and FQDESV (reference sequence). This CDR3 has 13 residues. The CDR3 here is CASSRTRYNEQFF. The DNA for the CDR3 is TGTGCCAGCAGCCGGACTAGATATAATGAGCAGTTCTTC.

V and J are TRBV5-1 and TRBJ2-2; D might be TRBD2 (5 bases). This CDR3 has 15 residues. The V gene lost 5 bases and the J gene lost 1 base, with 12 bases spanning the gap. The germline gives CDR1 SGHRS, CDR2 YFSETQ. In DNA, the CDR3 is TGCGCCAGCAGAAGTCCGGGGTTGAACACCGGGGAGCTGTTTTTT. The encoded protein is CASRSPGLNTGELFF.

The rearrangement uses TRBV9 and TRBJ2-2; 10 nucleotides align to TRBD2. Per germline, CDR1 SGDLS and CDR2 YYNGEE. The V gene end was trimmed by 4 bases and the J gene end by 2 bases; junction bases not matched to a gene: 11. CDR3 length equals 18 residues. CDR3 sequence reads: CASSPLGTSVLNTGELFF. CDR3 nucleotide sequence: TGTGCCAGCAGCCCCCTTGGGACTAGCGTACTCAACACCGGGGAGCTGTTTTTT.

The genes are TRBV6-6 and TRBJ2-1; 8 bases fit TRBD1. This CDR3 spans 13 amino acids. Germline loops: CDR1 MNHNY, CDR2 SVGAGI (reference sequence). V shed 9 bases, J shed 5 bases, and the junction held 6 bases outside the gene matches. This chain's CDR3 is CASWTGIHNEQFF. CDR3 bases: TGTGCCAGTTGGACAGGGATCCACAATGAGCAGTTCTTC.

CDR3: CASSTYSGDEQYF. In DNA, the CDR3 is TGTGCCAGCTCAACGTATAGCGGGGACGAGCAGTACTTC. The J gene is TRBJ2-7, the V gene TRBV18, with 8 bases matching TRBD2. Germline lookup yields CDR1 KGHSH and CDR2 LQKENI. The CDR3 has 13 residues. V was clipped by 5 bases and J by 5 bases; unmatched bases: 5.

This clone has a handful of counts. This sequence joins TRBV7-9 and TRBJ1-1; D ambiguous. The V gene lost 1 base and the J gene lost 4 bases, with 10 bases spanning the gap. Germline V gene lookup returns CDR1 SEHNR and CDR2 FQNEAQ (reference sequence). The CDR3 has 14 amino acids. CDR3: CASSLGRGLTEAFF. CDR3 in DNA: TGTGCCAGCAGCTTAGGGCGCGGTCTCACTGAAGCTTTCTTT. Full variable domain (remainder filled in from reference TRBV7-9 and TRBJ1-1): DTGVSQNPRHKITKRGQNVTFRCDPISEHNRLYWYRQTLGQGPEFLTYFQNEAQLEKSRLLSDRFSAERPKGSFSTLEIQRTEQGDSAMYLCASSLGRGLTEAFFGQGTRLTVV.

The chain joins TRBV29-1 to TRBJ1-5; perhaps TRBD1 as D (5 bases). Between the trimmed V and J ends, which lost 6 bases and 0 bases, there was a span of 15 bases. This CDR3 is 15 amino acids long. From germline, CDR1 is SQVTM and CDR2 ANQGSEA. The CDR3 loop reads CSVSERQGSNQPQHF. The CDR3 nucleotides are TGCAGCGTCTCGGAACGGCAGGGTAGCAATCAGCCCCAGCATTTT. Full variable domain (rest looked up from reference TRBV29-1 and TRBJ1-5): SAVISQKPSRDICQRGTSLTIQCQVDSQVTMMFWYRQQPGQSLTLIATANQGSEATYESGFVIDKFPISRPNLTFSTLTVSNMSPEDSSIYLCSVSERQGSNQPQHFGDGTRLSIL.

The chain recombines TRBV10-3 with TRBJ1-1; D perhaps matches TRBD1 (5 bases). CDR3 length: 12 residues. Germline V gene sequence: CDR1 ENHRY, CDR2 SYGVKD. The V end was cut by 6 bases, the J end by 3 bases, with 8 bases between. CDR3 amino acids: CAIRAGDTEAFF. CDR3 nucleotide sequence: TGTGCCATCAGGGCGGGGGACACTGAAGCTTTCTTT.

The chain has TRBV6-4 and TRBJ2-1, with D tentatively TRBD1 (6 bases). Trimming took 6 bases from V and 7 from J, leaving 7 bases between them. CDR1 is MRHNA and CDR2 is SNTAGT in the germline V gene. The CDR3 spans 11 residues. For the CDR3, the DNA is TGTGCCAGCAGCCAGGGGAATGAGCAGTTCTTC. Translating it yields CASSQGNEQFF.

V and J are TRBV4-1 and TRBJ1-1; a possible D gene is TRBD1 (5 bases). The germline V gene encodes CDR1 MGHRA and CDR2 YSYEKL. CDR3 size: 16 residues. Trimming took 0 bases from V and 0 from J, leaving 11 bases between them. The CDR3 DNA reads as TGCGCCAGCAGCCAAGAATCGGGCAGGGTGAACACTGAAGCTTTCTTT. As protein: CASSQESGRVNTEAFF.

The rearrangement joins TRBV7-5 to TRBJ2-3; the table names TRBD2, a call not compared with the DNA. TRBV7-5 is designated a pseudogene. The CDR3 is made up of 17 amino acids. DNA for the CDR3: TGTGTCAGAAGCTCACTCGGGGGAGAAGCCTCCTCCAATACGCAGTATTTT. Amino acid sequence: CVRSSLGGEASSNTQYF.

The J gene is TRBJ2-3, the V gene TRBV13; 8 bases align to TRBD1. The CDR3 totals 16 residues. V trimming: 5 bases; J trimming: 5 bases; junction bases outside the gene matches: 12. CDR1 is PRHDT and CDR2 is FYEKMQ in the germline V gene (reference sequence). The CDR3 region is CASSDRQGQSQDTQYF. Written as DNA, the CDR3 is TGTGCCAGCAGCGACCGACAGGGGCAGTCCCAAGATACGCAGTATTTT.

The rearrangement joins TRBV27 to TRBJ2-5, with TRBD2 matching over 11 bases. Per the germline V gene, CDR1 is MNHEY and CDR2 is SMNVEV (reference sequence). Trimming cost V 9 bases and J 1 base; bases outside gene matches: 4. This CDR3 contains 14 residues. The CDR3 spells CASLTSGGQETQYF. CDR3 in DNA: TGTGCCAGTCTCACTAGCGGGGGCCAAGAGACCCAGTACTTC.

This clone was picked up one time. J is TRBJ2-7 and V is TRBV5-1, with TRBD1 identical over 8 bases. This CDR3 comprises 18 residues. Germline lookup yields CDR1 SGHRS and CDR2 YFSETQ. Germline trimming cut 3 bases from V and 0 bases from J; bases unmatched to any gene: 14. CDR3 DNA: TGCGCCAGCAGCTCCGACAGGGGCGGCGGTCCAGCCTCCTACGAGCAGTACTTC. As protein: CASSSDRGGGPASYEQYF.

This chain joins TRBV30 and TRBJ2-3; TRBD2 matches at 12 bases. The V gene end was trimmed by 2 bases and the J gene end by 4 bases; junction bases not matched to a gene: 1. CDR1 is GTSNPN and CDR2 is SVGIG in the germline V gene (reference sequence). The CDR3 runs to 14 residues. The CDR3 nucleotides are TGTGCCTGGAGTTCTAGCGGGGGGGCAGATACGCAGTATTTT. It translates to CAWSSSGGADTQYF.

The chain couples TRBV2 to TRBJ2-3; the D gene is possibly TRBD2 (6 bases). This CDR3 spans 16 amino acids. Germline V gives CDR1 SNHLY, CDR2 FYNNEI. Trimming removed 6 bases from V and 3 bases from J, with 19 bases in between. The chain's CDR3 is CASSPEGQISTDTQYF. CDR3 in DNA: TGTGCCAGCAGCCCGGAGGGGCAGATCTCAACAGATACGCAGTATTTT.

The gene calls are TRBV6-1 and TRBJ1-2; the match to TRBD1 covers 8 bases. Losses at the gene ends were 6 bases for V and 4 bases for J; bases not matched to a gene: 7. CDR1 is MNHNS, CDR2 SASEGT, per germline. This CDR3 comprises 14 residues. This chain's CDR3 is CASSSGQGGYGYTF. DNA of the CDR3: TGTGCCAGCAGCTCCGGACAGGGAGGCTATGGCTACACCTTC.

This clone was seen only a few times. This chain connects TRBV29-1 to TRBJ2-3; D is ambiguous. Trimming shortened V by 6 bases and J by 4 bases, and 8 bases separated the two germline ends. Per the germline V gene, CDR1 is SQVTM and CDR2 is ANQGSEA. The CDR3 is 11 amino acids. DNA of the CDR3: TGCAGCGTCTTTACACCAGATACGCAGTATTTT. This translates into CSVFTPDTQYF.

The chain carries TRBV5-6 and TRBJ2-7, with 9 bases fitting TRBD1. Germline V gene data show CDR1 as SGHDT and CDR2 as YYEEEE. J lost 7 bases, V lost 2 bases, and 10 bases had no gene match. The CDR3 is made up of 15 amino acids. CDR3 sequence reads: CASSFRDRDLGEQYF. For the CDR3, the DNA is TGTGCCAGCAGCTTCCGGGACAGGGATCTGGGTGAGCAGTACTTC. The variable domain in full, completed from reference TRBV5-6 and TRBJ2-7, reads DAGVTQSPTHLIKTRGQQVTLRCSPKSGHDTVSWYQQALGQGPQFIFQYYEEEERQRGNFPDRFSGHQFPNYSSELNVNALLLGDSALYLCASSFRDRDLGEQYFGPGTRLTVT.

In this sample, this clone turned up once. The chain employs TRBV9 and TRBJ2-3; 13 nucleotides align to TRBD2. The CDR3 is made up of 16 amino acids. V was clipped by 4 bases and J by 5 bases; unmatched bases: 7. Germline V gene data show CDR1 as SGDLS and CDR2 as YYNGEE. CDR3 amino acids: CASSPFRLAGGDTQYF. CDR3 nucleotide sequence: TGTGCCAGCAGCCCTTTTAGACTAGCGGGAGGAGATACGCAGTATTTT. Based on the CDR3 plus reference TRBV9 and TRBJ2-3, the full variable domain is DSGVTQTPKHLITATGQRVTLRCSPRSGDLSVYWYQQSLDQGLQFLIQYYNGEERAKGNILERFSAQQFPDLHSELNLSSLELGDSALYFCASSPFRLAGGDTQYFGPGTRLTVL.